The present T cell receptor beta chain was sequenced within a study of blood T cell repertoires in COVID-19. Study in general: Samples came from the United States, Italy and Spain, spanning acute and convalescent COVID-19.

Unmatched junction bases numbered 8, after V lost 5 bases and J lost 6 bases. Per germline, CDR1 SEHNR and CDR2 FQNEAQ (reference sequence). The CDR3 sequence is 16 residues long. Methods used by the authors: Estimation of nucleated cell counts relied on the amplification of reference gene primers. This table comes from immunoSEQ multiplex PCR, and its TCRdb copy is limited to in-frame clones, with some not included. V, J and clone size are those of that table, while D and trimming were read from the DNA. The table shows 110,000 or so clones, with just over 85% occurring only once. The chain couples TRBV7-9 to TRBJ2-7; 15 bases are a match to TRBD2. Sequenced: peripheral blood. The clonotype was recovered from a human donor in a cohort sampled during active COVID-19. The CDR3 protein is CASSGWTSGRAGEQYF. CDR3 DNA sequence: TGTGCCAGCAGCGGTTGGACTAGCGGGAGGGCCGGCGAGCAGTACTTC.